Listed here are 31 T cell receptor beta chains from one sample, sequenced in a study of TIL therapy for anti-PD-1-resistant metastatic lung cancer (dated by TCRdb to the early 2020s). The time point label corresponds to: pre-treatment sample, taken before nivolumab and TIL therapy. TCR beta CDR3 regions were amplified from genomic DNA by bias-controlled multiplex PCR with the immunoSEQ v3 hsTCRB kit. TCRdb stores this immuneACCESS table with in-frame sequences only. Part of the clones is absent; in the studies checked, under half of the shortfall reflects unresolved V genes, and no reason is known for the rest. This sample lists approximately 47,000 clones; 80% to 90% were detected once. The top ten hold approximately 5% of the sample. Sequencing was performed on blood, taken at baseline. All receptors come from a person between 25 and 79 years old with non-small cell lung cancer.

The rearrangement joins TRBV27 to TRBJ2-3, with D possibly matching TRBD1 (5 bases). Germline values: CDR1 MNHEY, CDR2 SMNVEV (reference sequence). V lost 4 bases and J lost 8, with 10 bases in between. The CDR3 covers 12 residues. For the CDR3, the DNA is TGTGCCAGCAGTTCGGCTAGGGGTACGCAGTATTTT. Amino acids: CASSSARGTQYF.

The J gene is TRBJ1-5, the V gene TRBV19, with D unresolved. Germline-derived CDR1 and CDR2 are LNHDA and SQIVND (reference sequence). CDR3 length equals 15 residues. V lost 3 bases, J lost 0 bases, and 9 bases lay in between. The CDR3 DNA reads as TGTGCCAGTAGTATTACAGCGTATAGCAATCAGCCCCAGCATTTT. This codes for CASSITAYSNQPQHF. Full variable domain (missing parts from reference TRBV19 and TRBJ1-5): DGGITQSPKYLFRKEGQNVTLSCEQNLNHDAMYWYRQDPGQGLRLIYYSQIVNDFQKGDIAEGYSVSREKKESFPLTVTSAQKNPTAFYLCASSITAYSNQPQHFGDGTRLSIL.

The rearrangement joins TRBV7-9 to TRBJ2-3; TRBD2 matches 7 bases. The CDR3 runs to 14 residues. V was clipped by 4 bases and J by 5 bases; unmatched bases: 6. The germline V gene encodes CDR1 SEHNR and CDR2 FQNEAQ (reference sequence). The CDR3 is CASSSWTRGDTQYF. CDR3 nucleotides: TGTGCCAGCAGCTCATGGACTAGAGGAGATACGCAGTATTTT.

The table lists this clone with a count of one. The CDR3 here is CASSKGGDGGYTF. The CDR3, as DNA: TGTGCCAGCAGCAAGGGTGGGGATGGAGGCTACACCTTC. The rearrangement uses TRBV21-1 and TRBJ1-2. TRBV21-1 is described as a pseudogene. This CDR3 is 13 amino acids long.

The V call is TRBV28, the J call TRBJ2-1; D call uncertain. The germline gives CDR1 MDHEN, CDR2 SYDVKM. The CDR3 extends over 14 amino acids. The ends were cut back, 2 bases at V and 8 bases at J, with 13 bases in the middle. The CDR3 spells CASSLEEPQDEQFF. The DNA for the CDR3 is TGTGCCAGCAGTTTAGAGGAACCCCAAGATGAGCAGTTCTTC.

This clone has more than one count but fewer than ten. The chain has TRBV28 and TRBJ2-3; D may be TRBD1 or TRBD2 (5 bases each). Trimming pared 8 bases from V and 2 bases from J, leaving 17 bases between. Germline values: CDR1 MDHEN, CDR2 SYDVKM. The CDR3 runs to 15 residues. The CDR3 region has the DNA TGTGCCAGCCGACGTCGAGGGGAGATCACAGATACGCAGTATTTT. Translated: CASRRRGEITDTQYF.

The rearrangement links TRBV2 to TRBJ2-1; D is perhaps TRBD2 (7 bases). CDR3 length equals 18 residues. The V end was cut by 2 bases, the J end by 0 bases, with 17 bases between. Germline CDR1 reads SNHLY; CDR2 reads FYNNEI. DNA of the CDR3: TGTGCCAGCAGTGAACGTTTTGCCGGGGGGCTCTCCTACAATGAGCAGTTCTTC. The encoded protein is CASSERFAGGLSYNEQFF.

V gene TRBV24-1 combines with J gene TRBJ2-1, with 7 bases identical to TRBD1. CDR1 and CDR2 (germline): KGHDR, SFDVKD. The CDR3 has 15 residues. V dropped 5 bases and J dropped 7; count of bases not matched to a gene: 10. For the CDR3, the DNA is TGTGCCACCAGTGCGAACAGGGGTGGCGGGAATGAGCAGTTCTTC. Protein: CATSANRGGGNEQFF.

The rearrangement joins TRBV3-1 (or the pseudogene TRBV3-2) to TRBJ2-5, with 7 positions matching TRBD2. CDR3 length: 17 amino acids. Trimming removed 0 bases from V and 3 bases from J; junction bases left unmatched: 10. Germline assignment: CDR1 LGHDT and CDR2 YNNKEL (reference sequence). CDR3 protein: CASSQDATPRGEETQYF. The CDR3 nucleotides are TGTGCCAGCAGCCAAGATGCCACGCCTCGGGGGGAAGAGACCCAGTACTTC.

The V gene is TRBV6-2 or TRBV6-3, the J gene TRBJ2-1; D uncertain. The V gene lost 6 bases and the J gene lost 8 bases, with 11 bases spanning the gap. From germline, CDR1 is MNHEY and CDR2 SVGEGT. CDR3 length: 12 residues. In nucleotides, the CDR3 is TGTGCCAGCAGCTATCGGAGCGATGAGCAGTTCTTC. It translates to CASSYRSDEQFF.

The sample holds a few counts of this clone. The V call is TRBV7-8, the J call TRBJ2-7; no clear D. The CDR3 has 13 residues. Germline V CDR1 and CDR2: SGHVS, FQNEAQ. The ends were cut back, 1 base at V and 5 bases at J, with 9 bases in the middle. DNA of the CDR3: TGTGCCAGCAGCTTAGGAACTCCAGACGAGCAGTACTTC. The encoded protein is CASSLGTPDEQYF.

The gene calls are TRBV11-2 and TRBJ2-1; 8 bases map to TRBD1. V dropped 5 bases and J dropped 5; count of bases not matched to a gene: 14. CDR1 and CDR2 from the germline V gene are SGHAT and FQNNGV. The CDR3 is made up of 17 amino acids. In DNA form, the CDR3 reads TGTGCCAGCAGCCGTATACCGGGACAGGACCAAGACAATGAGCAGTTCTTC. It yields the protein CASSRIPGQDQDNEQFF.

This chain joins TRBV6-6 and TRBJ1-4; D gene uncertain. The germline V gene encodes CDR1 MNHNY and CDR2 SVGAGI (reference sequence). This CDR3 comprises 12 residues. Trimming shortened V by 6 bases and J by 6 bases, and 8 bases separated the two germline ends. The DNA for the CDR3 is TGTGCCAGCAGCCTCGGGGATGAAAAACTGTTTTTT. Residues: CASSLGDEKLFF.

This chain joins TRBV6-2 or TRBV6-3 and TRBJ2-1; 8 bases fit TRBD2. The CDR3 extends over 17 amino acids. Germline V gene sequence: CDR1 MNHEY, CDR2 SVGEGT. V lost 6 bases, J lost 5 bases, and 15 bases stayed unmatched. CDR3 coding DNA: TGTGCCAGCAGCCGCCCACCCTTGCGGGGGGTCAACAATGAGCAGTTCTTC. Protein product: CASSRPPLRGVNNEQFF.

V gene TRBV7-2 combines with J gene TRBJ2-5; TRBD1 matches at 10 bases. In germline, CDR1 is SGHTA, CDR2 FQGNSA. The CDR3 consists of 16 residues. Trimming cost V 4 bases and J 5 bases; bases outside gene matches: 10. CDR3 nucleotide sequence: TGTGCCAGCAGCTCATCGACAGGGGGCTATGGCGAGACCCAGTACTTC. This encodes CASSSSTGGYGETQYF.

The J gene is TRBJ2-1, the V gene TRBV9; D possibly matches TRBD1 or TRBD2 (6 bases each). The CDR3 has 15 residues. The V gene's germline CDR1 is SGDLS and CDR2 YYNGEE. Deletions cut 0 bases from V and 2 bases from J, with 9 bases between. CDR3 sequence reads: CASSVAGAPYNEQFF. The CDR3 DNA sequence: TGTGCCAGCAGCGTAGCGGGGGCCCCCTACAATGAGCAGTTCTTC. Looking up the rest from reference TRBV9 and TRBJ2-1 gives the full variable domain: DSGVTQTPKHLITATGQRVTLRCSPRSGDLSVYWYQQSLDQGLQFLIQYYNGEERAKGNILERFSAQQFPDLHSELNLSSLELGDSALYFCASSVAGAPYNEQFFGPGTRLTVL.

J is TRBJ1-5 and V is TRBV6-2 or TRBV6-3, with 8 nucleotides matching TRBD1. Germline assignment: CDR1 MNHEY and CDR2 SVGEGT. J was trimmed by 2 bases and V by 6 bases; bases with no gene match: 3. CDR3 length: 14 residues. CDR3 sequence (DNA): TGTGCCAGCAGCCTGACAGGGGGCAATCAGCCCCAGCATTTT. It encodes CASSLTGGNQPQHF.

This chain joins TRBV18 and TRBJ2-7; the D is unclear. Germline loops: CDR1 KGHSH, CDR2 LQKENI. CDR3 length equals 12 residues. V was clipped by 3 bases and J by 7 bases, with 10 bases between them. The CDR3 spells CASSPASVEQYF. CDR3 bases: TGTGCCAGCTCACCGGCTTCGGTTGAGCAGTACTTC.

This clone is medium-sized (0.01 to 0.1%) within its sample. J is TRBJ2-3 and V is TRBV18, with D possibly being TRBD1 (6 bases). V lost 4 bases, J lost 3 bases, and 14 bases lay in between. Germline V lookup: CDR1 KGHSH, CDR2 LQKENI. The CDR3 totals 15 residues. The CDR3, as DNA: TGTGCCAGCTCACGGACAGATGGGACAACAGATACGCAGTATTTT. Residues: CASSRTDGTTDTQYF.

V gene TRBV7-2 combines with J gene TRBJ1-2; D may be TRBD1 (5 bases). V was cut by 5 bases and J by 4 bases, with 14 bases left in between. The CDR3 totals 14 residues. The germline CDR1 and CDR2 sequences are SGHTA and FQGNSA. CDR3 sequence reads: CASSLGREVYGYTF. CDR3 DNA sequence: TGTGCCAGCAGCCTTGGCAGGGAAGTCTATGGCTACACCTTC.

This chain links TRBV9 with TRBJ2-7; D unclear. The V gene's germline CDR1 is SGDLS and CDR2 YYNGEE. The length of the CDR3 is 13 residues. Trimming removed 0 bases from V and 2 bases from J, with 6 bases in between. CDR3: CASSVGNTYEQYF. The CDR3 DNA follows: TGTGCCAGCAGCGTAGGTAACACCTACGAGCAGTACTTC.

V gene TRBV5-1 combines with J gene TRBJ2-1; 9 bases line up with TRBD2. After removal of 4 bases from V and 2 bases from J, the junction contained 4 bases not matched to a gene. The CDR3 sequence is 15 residues long. From germline, CDR1 is SGHRS and CDR2 YFSETQ. The chain's CDR3 is CASSPVAGAYNEQFF. Here the CDR3 DNA reads TGCGCCAGCAGCCCCGTAGCGGGAGCCTACAATGAGCAGTTCTTC.

This clone has just one count. The V call is TRBV7-9, the J call TRBJ2-5, with D maybe TRBD2 (6 bases). This CDR3 has 15 amino acids. Germline V gene lookup returns CDR1 SEHNR and CDR2 FQNEAQ (reference sequence). Trimming left V 7 bases short and J 2 bases short, with 17 bases between. The CDR3, as DNA: TGTGCCAGCACCACCTGGGCAGGGAGGCAAGAGACCCAGTACTTC. Translating it yields CASTTWAGRQETQYF.

In this sample, this clone turned up once. This chain uses TRBV7-3 with TRBJ2-5; maybe TRBD1 (6 bases). The CDR3 is 13 amino acids. Looked up from germline, CDR1 is SGHTA and CDR2 is FQGTGA. V lost 5 bases and J lost 2, with 9 bases in between. DNA for the CDR3: TGTGCCAGCAGCACGGACAGACAAGAGACCCAGTACTTC. It is translated as CASSTDRQETQYF.

The chain links TRBV10-3 to TRBJ2-5; 8 bases fit TRBD2. The V gene's germline CDR1 is ENHRY and CDR2 SYGVKD. Trimming took 6 bases from V and 3 from J; bases not matched to a gene: 6. CDR3 length equals 14 residues. The CDR3, as DNA: TGTGCCATCAGCCGAGCGGGGGCCGAAGAGACCCAGTACTTC. Encoded protein: CAISRAGAEETQYF.

The table lists this clone with a count of one. This chain links TRBV19 with TRBJ1-1; D uncertain. Germline V gene data show CDR1 as LNHDA and CDR2 as SQIVND (reference sequence). The length of the CDR3 is 13 residues. The ends were cut back, 3 bases at V and 2 bases at J, with 7 bases in the middle. In DNA form, the CDR3 reads TGTGCCAGTAGTATTAAGGTCAACACTGAAGCTTTCTTT. Translated: CASSIKVNTEAFF.

V usage is TRBV11-3 and J usage is TRBJ2-7, with D unclear. This CDR3 region has 14 residues. Trimming cost V 4 bases and J 2 bases, with 12 bases left between them. Germline V gene sequence: CDR1 SGHNT, CDR2 YENEEA. This CDR3 reads CASSSLQAPYEQYF. CDR3 DNA: TGTGCCAGCAGCTCCCTGCAGGCTCCCTACGAGCAGTACTTC.

This rearrangement joins TRBV20-1 to TRBJ2-1, with a weak D call TRBD2 (5 bases). The germline gives CDR1 DFQATT, CDR2 SNEGSKA (reference sequence). V lost 3 bases and J lost 4, with 19 bases in between. This CDR3 is built from 16 residues. CDR3 in amino acids: CSASPTVGRVYNEQFF. CDR3 DNA sequence: TGCAGTGCTAGTCCCACGGTGGGGAGAGTTTACAATGAGCAGTTCTTC.

The chain joins TRBV13 to TRBJ1-1; TRBD1 might be the D (6 bases). CDR1 is PRHDT, CDR2 FYEKMQ, per germline (reference sequence). The CDR3 sequence is 13 residues long. The V end lost 5 bases, the J end lost 5 bases, and 12 bases lay between the germline ends. In nucleotides, the CDR3 is TGTGCCAGCAGCAAGGGGGGGAATACTGAAGCTTTCTTT. Protein: CASSKGGNTEAFF.

The rearrangement links TRBV18 to TRBJ2-5; a possible D gene is TRBD1 (7 bases). CDR1 and CDR2 from the germline V gene are KGHSH and LQKENI. CDR3 size: 15 residues. Trimming stripped 4 bases from V and 3 bases from J, with 15 bases between. CDR3 in DNA: TGTGCCAGCTCACGCTCTTCAGGGGGGAAAGAGACCCAGTACTTC. Translated, it gives CASSRSSGGKETQYF.

The chain combines TRBV28 with TRBJ2-2; a possible D gene is TRBD1 (6 bases). This CDR3 is built from 15 residues. V gave up 2 bases and J gave up 1 base, with 8 bases separating them. The germline gives CDR1 MDHEN, CDR2 SYDVKM. The CDR3 region is CASSLRTVNTGELFF. The CDR3 DNA sequence: TGTGCCAGCAGTTTAAGGACAGTGAACACCGGGGAGCTGTTTTTT.